This entry lists 6 T cell receptor beta chains sequenced from one sample in a study of blood T cell repertoires in COVID-19. This table comes from immunoSEQ multiplex PCR, and its TCRdb copy is limited to in-frame clones, with some not included. Of a few hundred thousand clones in the sample, approximately 79% were seen once. What was sequenced was peripheral blood. Receptor source: a human donor in a cohort sampled during active COVID-19.

The chain joins TRBV6-5 to TRBJ2-7; TRBD1 is a possible D gene (6 bases). The germline V gene encodes CDR1 MNHEY and CDR2 SVGAGI. V was shortened by 6 bases and J by 3 bases, with 18 bases between the two germline ends. The CDR3 length is 15 residues. CDR3 amino acids: CASSQTRTAHYEQYF. CDR3 bases: TGTGCCAGCAGCCAAACCAGGACAGCCCACTACGAGCAGTACTTC.

This clone was found once. This chain links TRBV5-1 with TRBJ1-1; TRBD1 agrees at 8 bases. CDR1 and CDR2 from the germline V gene are SGHRS and YFSETQ. V was clipped by 4 bases and J by 1 base; unmatched bases: 3. The CDR3 has 14 residues. The CDR3 loop reads CASSVGQANTEAFF. For the CDR3, the DNA is TGCGCCAGCAGCGTGGGACAGGCGAACACTGAAGCTTTCTTT.

This chain connects TRBV28 to TRBJ1-3; D remains unclear. Germline V CDR1 and CDR2: MDHEN, SYDVKM. Trimming shortened V by 3 bases and J by 4 bases, and 13 bases separated the two germline ends. This CDR3 is built from 15 residues. The CDR3 here is CASSLSFRGGNTIYF. CDR3 coding DNA: TGTGCCAGCAGTTTGTCGTTCAGAGGCGGAAACACCATATATTTT.

The V gene is TRBV6-6, the J gene TRBJ2-4, with D possibly being TRBD2 (6 bases). V dropped 7 bases and J dropped 7 bases, with 11 bases sitting between them. The CDR3 covers 12 residues. Looked up from germline, CDR1 is MNHNY and CDR2 is SVGAGI (reference sequence). In DNA form, the CDR3 reads TGTGCCAGCACAGACGGGGGTAACATTCAGTACTTC. Translated: CASTDGGNIQYF.

The chain couples TRBV28 to TRBJ1-2, with D tentatively TRBD1 (6 bases). Germline loops: CDR1 MDHEN, CDR2 SYDVKM. The CDR3 spans 13 residues. V lost 2 bases to trimming and J lost 5 bases, with 9 bases between them. The CDR3 DNA sequence: TGTGCCAGCAGTTTACCCCAGGGGTATGGCTACACCTTC. Translated: CASSLPQGYGYTF.

The V and J genes are TRBV27 and TRBJ2-7, with 9 bases matching TRBD1. Germline loops: CDR1 MNHEY, CDR2 SMNVEV (reference sequence). CDR3 length equals 14 residues. With 4 bases clipped from V and 2 bases from J, the junction kept 3 bases outside the gene matches. CDR3 amino acids: CASSWGQGPYEQYF. DNA of the CDR3: TGTGCCAGCAGTTGGGGACAGGGACCCTACGAGCAGTACTTC.